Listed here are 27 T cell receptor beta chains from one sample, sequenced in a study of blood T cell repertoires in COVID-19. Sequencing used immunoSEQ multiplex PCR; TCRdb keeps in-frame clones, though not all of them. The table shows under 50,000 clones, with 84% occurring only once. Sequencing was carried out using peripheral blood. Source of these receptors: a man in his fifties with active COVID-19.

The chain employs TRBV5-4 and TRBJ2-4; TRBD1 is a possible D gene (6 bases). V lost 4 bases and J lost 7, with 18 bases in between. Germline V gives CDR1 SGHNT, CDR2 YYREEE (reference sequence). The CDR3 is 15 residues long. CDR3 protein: CASSMGLGAGNIQYF. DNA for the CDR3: TGTGCCAGCAGCATGGGGTTGGGGGCAGGGAACATTCAGTACTTC.

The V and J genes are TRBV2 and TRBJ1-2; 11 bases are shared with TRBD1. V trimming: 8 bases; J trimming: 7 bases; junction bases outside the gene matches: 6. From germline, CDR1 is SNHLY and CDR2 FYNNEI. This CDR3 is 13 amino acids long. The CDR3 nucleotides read TGTGCCAGCCATCGGGACAGGGGGGGTGGCTACACCTTC. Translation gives CASHRDRGGGYTF.

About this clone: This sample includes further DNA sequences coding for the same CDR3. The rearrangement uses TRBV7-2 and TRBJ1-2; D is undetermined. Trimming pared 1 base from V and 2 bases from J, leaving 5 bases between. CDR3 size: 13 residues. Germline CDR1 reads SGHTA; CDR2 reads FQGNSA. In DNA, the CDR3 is TGTGCCAGCAGCTTAGACAGCAACTATGGCTACACCTTC. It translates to CASSLDSNYGYTF.

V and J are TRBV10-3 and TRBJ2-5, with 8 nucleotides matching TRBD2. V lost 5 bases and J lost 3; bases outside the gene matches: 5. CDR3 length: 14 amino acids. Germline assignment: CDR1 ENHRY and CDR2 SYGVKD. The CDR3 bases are TGTGCCATCAGTCTAGCGGGTGGTGAAGAGACCCAGTACTTC. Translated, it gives CAISLAGGEETQYF.

CDR3 in DNA: TGCGCCAGCAACTTAGGGCAGGCAGGGGAGACCCAGTACTTC. Its translation: CASNLGQAGETQYF. The chain uses TRBV5-1 and TRBJ2-5; TRBD1 is a possible D gene (5 bases). Germline CDR1 SGHRS, CDR2 YFSETQ. V gave up 6 bases and J gave up 5 bases, with 17 bases separating them. This CDR3 has 14 amino acids.

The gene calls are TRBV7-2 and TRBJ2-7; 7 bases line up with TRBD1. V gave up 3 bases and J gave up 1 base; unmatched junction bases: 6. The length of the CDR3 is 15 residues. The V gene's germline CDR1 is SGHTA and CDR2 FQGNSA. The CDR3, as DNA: TGTGCCAGCAGCTTGACAGGGATCTGGTCCTACGAGCAGTACTTC. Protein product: CASSLTGIWSYEQYF.

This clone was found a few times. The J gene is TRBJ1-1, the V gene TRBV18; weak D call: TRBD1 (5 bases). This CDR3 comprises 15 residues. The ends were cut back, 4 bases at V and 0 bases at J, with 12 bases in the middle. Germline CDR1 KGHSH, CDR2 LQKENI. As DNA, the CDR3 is TGTGCCAGCTCACGTGGGGCCGGATTGAACACTGAAGCTTTCTTT. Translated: CASSRGAGLNTEAFF.

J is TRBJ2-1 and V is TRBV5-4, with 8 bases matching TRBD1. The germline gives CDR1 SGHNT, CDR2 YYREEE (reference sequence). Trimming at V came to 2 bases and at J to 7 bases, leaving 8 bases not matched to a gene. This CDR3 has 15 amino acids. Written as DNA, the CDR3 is TGTGCCAGCAGCTTCGGACAGGGAACGGAGAATGAGCAGTTCTTC. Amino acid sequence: CASSFGQGTENEQFF. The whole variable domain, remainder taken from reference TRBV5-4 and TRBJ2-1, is ETGVTQSPTHLIKTRGQQVTLRCSSQSGHNTVSWYQQALGQGPQFIFQYYREEENGRGNFPPRFSGLQFPNYSSELNVNALELDDSALYLCASSFGQGTENEQFFGPGTRLTVL.

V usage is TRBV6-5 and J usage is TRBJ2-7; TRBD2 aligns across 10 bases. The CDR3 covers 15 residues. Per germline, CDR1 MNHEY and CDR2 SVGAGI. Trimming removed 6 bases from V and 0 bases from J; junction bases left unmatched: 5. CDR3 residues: CASRPSGGASYEQYF. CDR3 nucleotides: TGTGCCAGCAGACCGAGCGGGGGGGCCTCCTACGAGCAGTACTTC.

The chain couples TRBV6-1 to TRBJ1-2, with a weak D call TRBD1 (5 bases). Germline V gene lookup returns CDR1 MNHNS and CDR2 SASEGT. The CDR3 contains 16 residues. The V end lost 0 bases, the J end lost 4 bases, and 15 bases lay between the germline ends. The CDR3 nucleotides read TGTGCCAGCAGTGAAGCTCGAAGGGGCTTGGGCTATGGCTACACCTTC. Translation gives CASSEARRGLGYGYTF.

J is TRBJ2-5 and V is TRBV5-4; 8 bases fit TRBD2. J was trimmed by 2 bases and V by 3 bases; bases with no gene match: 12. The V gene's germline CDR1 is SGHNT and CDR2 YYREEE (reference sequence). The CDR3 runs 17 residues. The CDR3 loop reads CASSSRAGSGVQETQYF. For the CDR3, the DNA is TGTGCCAGCAGCTCCCGGGCGGGTAGCGGGGTTCAAGAGACCCAGTACTTC.

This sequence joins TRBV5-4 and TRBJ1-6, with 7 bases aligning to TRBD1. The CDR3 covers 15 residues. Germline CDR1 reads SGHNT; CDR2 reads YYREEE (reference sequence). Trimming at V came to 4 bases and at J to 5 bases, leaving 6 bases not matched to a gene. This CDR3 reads CASSVNRGNNSPLHF. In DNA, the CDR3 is TGTGCCAGCAGCGTGAACAGGGGTAATAATTCACCCCTCCACTTT.

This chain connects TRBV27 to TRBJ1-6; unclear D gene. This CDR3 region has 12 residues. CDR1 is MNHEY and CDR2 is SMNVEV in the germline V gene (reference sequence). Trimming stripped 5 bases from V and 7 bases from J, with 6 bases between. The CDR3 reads CASSTQNSPLHF. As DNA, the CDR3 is TGTGCCAGCAGTACCCAGAATTCACCCCTCCACTTT.

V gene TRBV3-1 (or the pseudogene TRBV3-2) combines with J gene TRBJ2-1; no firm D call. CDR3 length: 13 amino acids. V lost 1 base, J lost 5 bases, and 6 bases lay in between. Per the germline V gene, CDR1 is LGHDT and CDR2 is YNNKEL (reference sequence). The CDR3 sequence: CASSQGTDNEQFF. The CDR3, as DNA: TGTGCCAGCAGCCAAGGAACGGACAATGAGCAGTTCTTC.

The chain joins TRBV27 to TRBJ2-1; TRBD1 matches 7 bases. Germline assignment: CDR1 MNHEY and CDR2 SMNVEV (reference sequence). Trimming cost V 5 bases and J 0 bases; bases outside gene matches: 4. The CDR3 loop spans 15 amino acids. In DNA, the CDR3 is TGTGCCAGCAGTACCGGGACAGTCTCCTACAATGAGCAGTTCTTC. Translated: CASSTGTVSYNEQFF.

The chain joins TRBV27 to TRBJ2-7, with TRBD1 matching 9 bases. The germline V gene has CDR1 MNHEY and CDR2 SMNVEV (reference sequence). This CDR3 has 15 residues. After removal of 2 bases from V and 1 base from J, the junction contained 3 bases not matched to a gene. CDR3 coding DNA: TGTGCCAGCAGTTTAGGGACAGGGCCATCCTACGAGCAGTACTTC. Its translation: CASSLGTGPSYEQYF.

The CDR3 is CASSQSGGKGYTF. The DNA of the CDR3 is TGTGCCAGCAGTCAGTCCGGGGGGAAGGGCTACACCTTC. J is TRBJ1-2 and V is TRBV12-3 or TRBV12-4; D is perhaps TRBD1 (5 bases). The CDR3 covers 13 residues. V was cut by 5 bases and J by 8 bases, with 15 bases left in between.

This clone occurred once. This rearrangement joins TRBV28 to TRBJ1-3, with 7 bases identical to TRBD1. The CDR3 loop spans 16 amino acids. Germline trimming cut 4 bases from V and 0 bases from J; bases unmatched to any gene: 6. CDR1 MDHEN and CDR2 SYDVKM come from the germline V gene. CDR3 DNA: TGTGCCAGCAGTTCCCCGGGACAGAGCTCTGGAAACACCATATATTTT. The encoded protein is CASSSPGQSSGNTIYF. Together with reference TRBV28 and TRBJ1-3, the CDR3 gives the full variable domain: DVKVTQSSRYLVKRTGEKVFLECVQDMDHENMFWYRQDPGLGLRLIYFSYDVKMKEKGDIPEGYSVSREKKERFSLILESASTNQTSMYLCASSSPGQSSGNTIYFGEGSWLTVV.

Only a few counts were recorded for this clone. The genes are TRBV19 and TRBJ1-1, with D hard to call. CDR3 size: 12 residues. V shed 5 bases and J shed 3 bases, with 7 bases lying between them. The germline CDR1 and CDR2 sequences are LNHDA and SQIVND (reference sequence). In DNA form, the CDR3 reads TGTGCCAGTAGTTACAGCTACACTGAAGCTTTCTTT. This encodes CASSYSYTEAFF.

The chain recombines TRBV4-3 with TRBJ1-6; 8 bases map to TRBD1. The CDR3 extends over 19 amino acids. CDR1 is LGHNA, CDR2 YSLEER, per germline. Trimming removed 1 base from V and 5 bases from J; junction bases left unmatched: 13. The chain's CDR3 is CASSQAGTGSLSDNSPLHF. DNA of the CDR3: TGCGCCAGCAGCCAAGCCGGGACAGGTAGTCTTTCGGATAATTCACCCCTCCACTTT.

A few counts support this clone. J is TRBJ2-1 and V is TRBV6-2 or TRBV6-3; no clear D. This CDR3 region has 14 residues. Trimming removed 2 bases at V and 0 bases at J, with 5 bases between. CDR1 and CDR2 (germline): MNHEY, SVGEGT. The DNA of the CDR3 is TGTGCCAGCAGTTACCCGAGCTCCTACAATGAGCAGTTCTTC. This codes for CASSYPSSYNEQFF.

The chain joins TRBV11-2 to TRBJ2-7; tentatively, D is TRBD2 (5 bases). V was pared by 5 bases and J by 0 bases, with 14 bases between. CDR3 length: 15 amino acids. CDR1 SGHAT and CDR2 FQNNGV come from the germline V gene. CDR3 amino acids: CASSGGLTSSYEQYF. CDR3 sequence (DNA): TGTGCCAGCAGCGGCGGACTTACGAGCTCCTACGAGCAGTACTTC.

The CDR3 loop reads CASSFTGSSTNEKLFF. The CDR3 bases are TGTGCCAGCAGCTTTACAGGTTCTTCAACTAATGAAAAACTGTTTTTT. The rearrangement links TRBV7-9 to TRBJ1-4; tentatively, D is TRBD1 (5 bases). CDR1 is SEHNR, CDR2 FQNEAQ, per germline (reference sequence). Trimming took off 3 bases at V and 0 bases at J, with 11 bases between the two ends. The CDR3 runs to 16 residues.

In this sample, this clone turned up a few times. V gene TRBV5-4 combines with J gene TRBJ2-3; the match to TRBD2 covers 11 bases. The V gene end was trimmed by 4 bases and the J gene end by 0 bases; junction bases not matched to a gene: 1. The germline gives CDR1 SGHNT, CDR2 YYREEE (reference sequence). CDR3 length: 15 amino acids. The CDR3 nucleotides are TGTGCCAGCAGCCCTAGCGGGGGGAGCACAGATACGCAGTATTTT. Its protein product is CASSPSGGSTDTQYF.

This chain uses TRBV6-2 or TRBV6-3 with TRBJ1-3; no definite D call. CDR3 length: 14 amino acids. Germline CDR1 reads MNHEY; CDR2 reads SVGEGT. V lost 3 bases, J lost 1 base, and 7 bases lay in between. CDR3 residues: CASSYSGSGNTIYF. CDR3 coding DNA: TGTGCCAGCAGTTATTCCGGGTCTGGAAACACCATATATTTT.

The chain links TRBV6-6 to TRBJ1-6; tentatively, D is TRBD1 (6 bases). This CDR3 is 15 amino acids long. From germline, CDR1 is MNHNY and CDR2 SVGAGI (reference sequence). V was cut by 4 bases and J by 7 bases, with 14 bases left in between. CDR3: CASSSKQGPNSPLHF. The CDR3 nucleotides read TGTGCCAGCAGTTCAAAACAGGGCCCCAATTCACCCCTCCACTTT.

The CDR3 protein is CASSLQGPYGYTF. The CDR3 nucleotides are TGTGCCAGCAGCTTGCAGGGCCCCTATGGCTACACCTTC. The chain links TRBV5-4 to TRBJ1-2; TRBD1 is a possible D gene (5 bases). The CDR3 loop spans 13 amino acids. Looked up from germline, CDR1 is SGHNT and CDR2 is YYREEE (reference sequence). V gave up 1 base and J gave up 4 bases, with 8 bases separating them. Full variable domain (remainder filled in from reference TRBV5-4 and TRBJ1-2): ETGVTQSPTHLIKTRGQQVTLRCSSQSGHNTVSWYQQALGQGPQFIFQYYREEENGRGNFPPRFSGLQFPNYSSELNVNALELDDSALYLCASSLQGPYGYTFGSGTRLTVV.